This T cell receptor (beta chain) was found in a study of human T cells and chemical hapten exposure (dated by TCRdb to the early 2020s). Notes on the research overall: For sensitization, 2% DPC in acetone was applied to an approximately 2 cm by approximately 2 cm area of upper inner arm skin. Weekly therapeutic DPC doses were additionally applied to the scalp of patients throughout the roughly 23-week study period. Patch testing on the upper back used Finn chambers containing 0.01% DPC, with scoring done after 6 days according to International Contact Dermatitis Research Group standards. The mostly female patient cohort included alopecia areata with under or over 50% scalp involvement, alopecia totalis and alopecia universalis. Libraries were pooled for sequencing, and variation in per-sample TCR yields was attributed mainly to small differences in library volumes within the pool. The study tracked peripheral blood TCR repertoire changes in vivo during primary and secondary sensitization to the hapten diphenylcyclopropenone (DPC) in alopecia patients. Blood was sampled from patients pre-sensitization (week 0) and at 2, 6 and about 24 weeks after DPC sensitization. Roughly 30 alopecia patients provided blood for TCR sequencing at one to four time points (pre-sensitization, 2, 6 and 24 weeks). Study-wide findings and limitations: Significantly more large CDR3 similarity clusters were formed by expanded TCRs than by pre-sensitization or healthy control sets, consistent with antigen-driven responses. Alopecia, a presumed autoimmune disease, was present in all patients, so the immune response of the patients might differ from that of healthy individuals. A positive correlation was found between the number of PT1 expanded TCRs and patch test score, with significance reached at thresholds 8, 16 and 32 but not 4. DPC sensitization did not change the number of TCRs with a frequency above 1 in 1000, and there was no evidence of changes in global repertoire structure. After repeated subsampling, the strength of the expansion versus patch-test correlation and the threshold at which it became significant changed.

Read against the paper, the sample's time point label means: patch test 1, 2 weeks after DPC sensitization. Reading the label with the study, this specimen's treatment or condition is: therapeutic diphenylcyclopropenone sensitization with weekly scalp DPC. At each patch-test visit, blood was drawn before the patch test was applied. Patients were eligible if aged 18 to 70, diagnosed with alopecia and judged suitable for DPC therapy, and pregnant patients were excluded. Total RNA was extracted from unfractionated whole blood that had been collected in Tempus Blood RNA tubes. About this clonotype: The specificity of this receptor is unknown. The sample holds no much larger clone one base away, and base qualities are not on file.

The junction shows trimming of 1 base on V and 0 bases on J, plus 10 bases between the germline ends. The CDR3 spans 16 residues, from the cysteine through the phenylalanine. The retained sequence is limited to the CDR3, 48 bases, with the frame set at the first base. The germline V gene supplies CDR1 LGHNA and CDR2 YNFKEQ. The library was produced with RACE. Sequencing used a NextSeq 500. During library preparation, unique molecular identifiers were attached to individual cDNA molecules so that TCRs could be counted quantitatively and reproducibly. From each blood RNA sample, both TCR alpha and TCR beta chains were sequenced. The authors processed their data as follows. The median number of TCRs per sample was 85,000 to 100,000, ranging from about 23,224 to 690,600. The Decombinator software suite was used to annotate the V, J and CDR3 of the TCR reads. Every sample was subsampled to the same number of TCRs (28,000) for the PS versus PT1 abundance plots. TCRs were defined as expanded if absent before sensitization and observed at least eight times at the 2-week time point. TCRdb trimmed the raw reads at Q25, called clones with MiXCR and kept productive beta chains. Each entry merges the rows of one CDR3 protein and shows their most common DNA and genes. These V and J calls originate from TCRdb's pipeline instead of the authors' own analysis. Here the sample has 150,000 or so distinct CDR3 sequences; around 13% occur a single time. The top ten clonotypes cover about 1.7% of the sample.

Source: whole blood, taken in connection with sensitization to the hapten diphenylcyclopropenone (DPC). In this chain, TRBV4-2 is recombined with TRBJ1-3, with TRBD1 tentatively as D gene (5 bases match). The sequence was obtained from a woman aged 30 to 39 with alopecia areata. Some clones in this sample may be carry-over from other donors' samples. The DNA sequence follows: TGTGCCAGCAGCCAAGTCGCAGGGAGCTCTGGAAACACCATATATTTT. Its protein is CASSQVAGSSGNTIYF.